This T cell receptor (beta chain) was sequenced during a study of beta chain features in type 1 diabetes. Study summary: Examination spanned over 85,000,000 sorted cells from all samples. General study points: Patients showed naive, central memory and Treg TCRB repertoires that appeared more similar than those of healthy donors.

V was clipped by 3 bases and J by 3 bases, with 9 bases between them. The CDR3 consists of 14 residues. CDR1 and CDR2 (germline): SGHRS, YFSETQ. Expressed TCRB transcripts were sequenced because the entire RNA isolate underwent reverse transcription. Sequencing was performed with immunoSEQ multiplex PCR; in TCRdb, only in-frame clones are kept and a portion is missing. There are approximately 38,000 clones in the sample; 45% to 50% occur only once, and 0.72% lies in the top ten. About this clone itself: The antigen is unknown.

Using CD45RO/CCR7/CD25/CD127/CD95/CD27, CD4+ naive, central memory, regulatory and stem cell-like memory cells were sorted. Purity (above 98%) was reached by all sorted populations. The rearrangement uses TRBV5-1 and TRBJ2-2; TRBD1 might be the D (5 bases). This receptor was taken from a woman between 18 and 30 years old in good health. The sample comprised central memory CD4+ T cells from blood. CDR3 bases: TGCGCCAGCAGCTCGATGACAGACACCGGGGAGCTGTTTTTT. This gives the protein CASSSMTDTGELFF.